What follows are 4 T cell receptor beta chains derived from one specimen sequenced in a study of cytomegalovirus exposure and HLA in healthy donors. Vbeta (60) and Jbeta (13) primers were used in the PCR. This table comes from immunoSEQ multiplex PCR, and its TCRdb copy is limited to in-frame clones, with some not included. This sample has over 150,000 clones, with 70% to 85% found just once. Sequencing was done on a sample of PBMCs. These TCRs come from a woman aged 55 to 70 in good health and CMV-seropositive.

The V call is TRBV2, the J call TRBJ2-5, with 13 bases that match TRBD2. CDR3 length equals 14 residues. From germline, CDR1 is SNHLY and CDR2 FYNNEI. V trimming: 7 bases; J trimming: 5 bases; junction bases outside the gene matches: 4. CDR3 protein: CASTGLAGEETQYF. CDR3 bases: TGTGCCAGCACCGGACTAGCGGGGGAGGAGACCCAGTACTTC.

V and J are TRBV4-1 and TRBJ2-6, with a weak D call TRBD1 (6 bases). Germline loops: CDR1 MGHRA, CDR2 YSYEKL. The CDR3 covers 19 residues. With 2 bases removed from V and 0 bases from J, the gap between germline ends came to 17 bases. CDR3 DNA: TGCGCCAGCAGCCAATACAATTTGGACAGTAACTCTGGGGCCAACGTCCTGACTTTC. This sequence encodes CASSQYNLDSNSGANVLTF.

J is TRBJ2-5 and V is TRBV10-3; D perhaps matches TRBD1 (6 bases). V was trimmed by 6 bases and J by 2 bases, leaving 10 bases between them. Per the germline V gene, CDR1 is ENHRY and CDR2 is SYGVKD. There are 13 residues in the CDR3. CDR3 amino acids: CAIRSDRQETQYF. Here the CDR3 DNA reads TGTGCCATCAGATCGGACAGACAAGAGACCCAGTACTTC.

The chain recombines TRBV2 with TRBJ2-1; 10 bases are a match to TRBD1. From germline, CDR1 is SNHLY and CDR2 FYNNEI. The CDR3 loop spans 14 amino acids. The V segment lost 6 bases and the J segment 7 bases; nucleotides outside the gene matches: 6. DNA for the CDR3: TGTGCCAGCAGCGTCCCGGGACAGGGGAATGAGCAGTTCTTC. Its translation is CASSVPGQGNEQFF.